Described below is a single TCR beta chain sequence and its context. Its antigen remains unidentified. These data are taken from a study of OX40 agonist ivuxolimab in advanced cancers. Measured with immunoSEQ multiplex PCR; TCRdb has only the in-frame clones, and not every one. The sample records 30,000 to 35,000 clones, roughly 84% being singletons. Regarding the study as a whole: Within 6 weeks, CD4+ and CD8+ blood T cells expanded clonally at 0.1 to 3.0 mg/kg.

The CDR3 spans 14 residues. V was cut by 3 bases and J by 7 bases, with 10 bases left in between. Germline V CDR1 and CDR2: MNHNY, SVGAGI (reference sequence). The sequencing here drew on CD4+ or CD8+ T cells sorted from blood, taken in a trial of the OX40 agonist ivuxolimab. The sequence came from an adult with an advanced solid tumor such as melanoma, head and neck, liver or kidney cancer. The J gene is TRBJ1-6, the V gene TRBV6-6, with D uncertain. The CDR3 is CASSYTAENSPLHF. CDR3 in DNA: TGTGCCAGCAGTTATACAGCGGAGAATTCACCCCTCCACTTT.